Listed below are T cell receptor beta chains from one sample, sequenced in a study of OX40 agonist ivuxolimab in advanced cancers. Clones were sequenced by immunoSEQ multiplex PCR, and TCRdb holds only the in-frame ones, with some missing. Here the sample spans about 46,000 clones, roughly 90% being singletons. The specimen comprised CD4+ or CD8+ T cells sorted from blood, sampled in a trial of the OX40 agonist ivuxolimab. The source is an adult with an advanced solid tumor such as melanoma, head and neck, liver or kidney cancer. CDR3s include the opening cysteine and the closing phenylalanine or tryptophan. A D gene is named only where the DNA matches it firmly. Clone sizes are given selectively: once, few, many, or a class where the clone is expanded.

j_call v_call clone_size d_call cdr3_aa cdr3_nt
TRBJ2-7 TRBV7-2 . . CASSFYYGPTSYEQYF TGTGCCAGCAGCTTTTACTACGGGCCAACCTCCTACGAGCAGTACTTC
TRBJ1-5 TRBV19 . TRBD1 CASSIPQGAYQPQHF TGTGCCAGTAGTATACCCCAGGGGGCCTATCAGCCCCAGCATTTT
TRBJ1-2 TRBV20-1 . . CSVPADYGYTF TGCAGTGTTCCCGCCGACTATGGCTACACCTTC
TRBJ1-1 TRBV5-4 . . CASSLPGRQAHSLNTEAFF TGTGCCAGCAGCTTACCCGGCCGACAGGCTCACTCCTTGAACACTGAAGCTTTCTTT
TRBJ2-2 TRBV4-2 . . CASSQDGGGTANTGELFF TGTGCCAGCAGCCAAGATGGAGGGGGGACGGCGAACACCGGGGAGCTGTTTTTT
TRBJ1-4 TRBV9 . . CASSGQADNEKLFF TGTGCCAGCAGCGGACAAGCAGACAATGAAAAACTGTTTTTT
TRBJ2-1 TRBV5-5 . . CASSPSPGTWNEQFF TGTGCCAGCAGCCCCAGTCCCGGGACTTGGAATGAGCAGTTCTTC
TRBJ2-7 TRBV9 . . CASSPPQDSYEQYF TGTGCCAGCAGCCCGCCCCAAGACTCCTACGAGCAGTACTTC
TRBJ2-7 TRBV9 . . CASSVLGGDYEQYF TGTGCCAGCAGCGTCCTAGGGGGGGACTACGAGCAGTACTTC
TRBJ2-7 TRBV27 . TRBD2 CASSSETSGGGNEQYF TGTGCCAGCAGTTCGGAGACTAGCGGGGGGGGGAACGAGCAGTACTTC
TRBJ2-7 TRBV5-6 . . CASSHLTATYEQYF TGTGCCAGCAGCCACCTGACAGCTACCTACGAGCAGTACTTC
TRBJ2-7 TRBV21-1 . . CASSSTGQGGSYEQYF TGTGCCAGCAGCTCCACAGGACAGGGAGGCTCCTACGAGCAGTACTTC
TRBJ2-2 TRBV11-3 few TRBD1 CASSYTGGVELFF TGTGCCAGCAGCTACACAGGGGGCGTGGAGCTGTTTTTT
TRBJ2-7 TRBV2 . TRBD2 CASNQDGGSGGTEQYF TGTGCCAGCAATCAGGACGGCGGGAGCGGGGGCACCGAGCAGTACTTC
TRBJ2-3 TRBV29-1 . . CSVAAKGGSTDTQYF TGCAGCGTTGCGGCCAAGGGGGGTAGCACAGATACGCAGTATTTT
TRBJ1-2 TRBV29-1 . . CSVDLGVYGYTF TGCAGCGTTGATCTGGGGGTATATGGCTACACCTTC
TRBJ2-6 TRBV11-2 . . CASSFPEHSGANVLTF TGTGCCAGCAGCTTTCCAGAACACTCTGGGGCCAACGTCCTGACTTTC
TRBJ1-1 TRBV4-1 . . CASSHFLTPGHTEAFF TGCGCCAGCAGCCACTTCCTGACACCGGGGCACACTGAAGCTTTCTTT
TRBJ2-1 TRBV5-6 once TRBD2 CASSLVAGVFDEQFF TGTGCCAGCAGCTTAGTGGCGGGAGTTTTCGATGAGCAGTTCTTC
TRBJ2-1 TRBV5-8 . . CASSFLTGTSSYNEQFF TGTGCCAGCAGCTTTCTCACCGGGACTTCGTCCTACAATGAGCAGTTCTTC
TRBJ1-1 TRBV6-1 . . CASSEIQGTWNTEAFF TGTGCCAGCAGTGAAATCCAGGGGACCTGGAACACTGAAGCTTTCTTT
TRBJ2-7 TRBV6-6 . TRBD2 CASRYSGESSYEQYF TGTGCCAGCAGGTATAGCGGGGAAAGCTCCTACGAGCAGTACTTC
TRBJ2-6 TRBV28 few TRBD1 CASSTNSGQGFSGANVLTF TGTGCCAGCAGTACCAACTCGGGACAGGGCTTCTCTGGGGCCAACGTCCTGACTTTC
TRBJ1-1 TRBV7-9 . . CASSLVVRVNTEAFF TGTGCCAGCAGCTTAGTCGTCAGGGTGAACACTGAAGCTTTCTTT
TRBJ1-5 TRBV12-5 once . CASGLGGTTTTQPQHF TGTGCTAGTGGTTTGGGGGGGACCACCACTACTCAGCCCCAGCATTTT
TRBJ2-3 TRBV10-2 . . CASSENRGTSTDTQYF TGCGCCAGCAGTGAAAATCGAGGGACTAGCACAGATACGCAGTATTTT
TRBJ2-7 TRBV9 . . CASSVAPASSYEQYF TGTGCCAGCAGCGTAGCTCCAGCTTCCTCCTACGAGCAGTACTTC
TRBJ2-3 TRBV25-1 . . CASSEKGGDTQYF TGTGCCAGCAGTGAAAAAGGGGGAGATACGCAGTATTTT
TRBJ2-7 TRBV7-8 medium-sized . CASSSPGGLYEQYF TGTGCCAGCAGCTCCCCGGGGGGCCTATACGAGCAGTACTTC
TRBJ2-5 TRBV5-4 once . CASSLAGETQYF TGTGCCAGCAGCTTGGCCGGGGAGACCCAGTACTTC
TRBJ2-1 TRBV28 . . CASSYLSGTFYNEQFF TGTGCCAGCAGTTACCTATCCGGGACATTTTACAATGAGCAGTTCTTC
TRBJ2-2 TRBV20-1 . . CSAWRTGELFF TGCAGTGCGTGGAGAACCGGGGAGCTGTTTTTT
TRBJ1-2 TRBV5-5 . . CASSGAQGFYGYTF TGTGCCAGCAGCGGCGCCCAGGGATTCTATGGCTACACCTTC
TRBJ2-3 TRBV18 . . CASSPTGGTDTQYF TGTGCCAGCTCTCCGACCGGGGGCACAGATACGCAGTATTTT
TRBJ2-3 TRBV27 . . CASNDKGLSTDTQYF TGTGCCAGCAACGATAAGGGGCTAAGCACAGATACGCAGTATTTT
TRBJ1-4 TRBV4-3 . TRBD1 CASSHEQGTGEKLFF TGCGCCAGCAGCCATGAACAGGGGACAGGGGAAAAACTGTTTTTT
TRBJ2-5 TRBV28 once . CASSLPQQGEETQYF TGTGCCAGCAGTTTGCCTCAACAGGGCGAAGAGACCCAGTACTTC
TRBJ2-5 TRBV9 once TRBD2 CASSVIAGGLGETQYF TGTGCCAGCAGCGTTATAGCGGGGGGGCTTGGAGAGACCCAGTACTTC
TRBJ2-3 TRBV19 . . CASSRGTFGLTDTQYF TGTGCCAGTAGTAGGGGGACATTTGGACTCACAGATACGCAGTATTTT
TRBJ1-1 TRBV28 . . CASSQGLGTEAFF TGTGCCAGCAGTCAGGGGTTGGGCACTGAAGCTTTCTTT
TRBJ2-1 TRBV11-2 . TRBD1 CASTPGWDRGLDEQFF TGTGCCAGCACCCCCGGGTGGGACAGGGGGCTGGATGAGCAGTTCTTC
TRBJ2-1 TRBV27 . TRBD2 CASTILAGANNEQFF TGTGCCAGCACCATTCTAGCGGGAGCGAACAATGAGCAGTTCTTC
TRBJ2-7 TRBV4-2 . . CASSQDGVANEQYF TGTGCCAGCAGCCAAGACGGGGTCGCCAACGAGCAGTACTTC
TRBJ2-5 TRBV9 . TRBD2 CASSVASGRETQYF TGTGCCAGCAGCGTAGCTAGCGGGAGGGAGACCCAGTACTTC
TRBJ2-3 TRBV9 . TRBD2 CASSASSGDTDTQYF TGTGCCAGCAGCGCATCTAGCGGGGACACAGATACGCAGTATTTT
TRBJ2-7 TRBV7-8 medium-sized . CASSTASTEQYF TGTGCCAGCAGCACAGCTTCGACCGAGCAGTACTTC
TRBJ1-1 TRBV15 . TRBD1 CATSDGHIGQGAVAAFF TGTGCCACCAGCGACGGCCACATAGGACAGGGGGCTGTCGCAGCTTTCTTT
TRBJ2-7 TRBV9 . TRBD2 CASSVDAGATYEQYF TGTGCCAGCAGCGTAGATGCGGGAGCAACCTACGAGCAGTACTTC
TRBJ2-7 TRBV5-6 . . CASSGTGTGSYEQYF TGTGCCAGCTCGGGGACGGGGACTGGCTCCTACGAGCAGTACTTC
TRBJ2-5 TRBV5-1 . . CASSLEMGWETQYF TGCGCCAGCAGCTTGGAGATGGGGTGGGAGACCCAGTACTTC